This is a list of T cell receptor beta chains from one sample in a study of blood T cell repertoires in COVID-19. The data were produced by immunoSEQ multiplex PCR, yet TCRdb's version contains in-frame clones alone and is incomplete. The sample shows 160,000 or so clones, about 85% of them seen only once. Sequenced input: peripheral blood. These TCRs come from a man in his 70s who had recovered from COVID-19. Both conserved end residues are part of each CDR3. Fields, in order: V gene, J gene, clone size, D gene, CDR3 protein, CDR3 DNA. A D gene is named only where the DNA matches it firmly. Not every row has a clone size; where given, it reads once, few, many or a size class.

TRBV7-9,TRBJ2-1,few,TRBD2,CASSLTGGNEQFF,TGTGCCAGCAGCTTAACGGGAGGGAATGAGCAGTTCTTC
TRBV20-1,TRBJ2-7,-,-,CSARDNYEQYF,TGCAGTGCTAGAGATAACTACGAGCAGTACTTC
TRBV6-5,TRBJ1-1,-,-,CASSYGLSNAPTEAFF,TGTGCCAGCAGTTACGGTTTATCTAACGCACCCACTGAAGCTTTCTTT
TRBV12-3/TRBV12-4,TRBJ1-2,few,-,CASSFTENYGYTF,TGTGCCAGCAGTTTTACCGAGAACTATGGCTACACCTTC
TRBV6-5,TRBJ2-2,once,TRBD1,CASHSTGAGGELFF,TGTGCCAGCCATTCGACAGGGGCGGGCGGGGAGCTGTTTTTT
TRBV11-2,TRBJ1-1,-,-,CASSRQYAGRGNTEAFF,TGTGCCAGCAGCCGACAATACGCAGGGCGGGGGAACACTGAAGCTTTCTTT
TRBV5-4,TRBJ2-7,-,TRBD2,CASSATISGSYEQYF,TGTGCCAGCAGCGCCACGATTAGCGGGAGCTACGAGCAGTACTTC
TRBV10-3,TRBJ1-2,once,-,CAISAQGINYGYTF,TGTGCCATCAGTGCCCAGGGAATAAACTATGGCTACACCTTC
TRBV18,TRBJ2-3,-,-,CASSPAGPDTQYF,TGTGCCAGCTCACCAGCGGGGCCGGATACGCAGTATTTT
TRBV7-9,TRBJ2-7,-,TRBD1,CASSTLGQGYEQYF,TGTGCCAGCAGCACGCTGGGACAGGGCTACGAGCAGTACTTC
TRBV19,TRBJ2-4,-,TRBD2,CASSFRGRTSGKNIQYF,TGTGCCAGTAGTTTCCGCGGCCGGACTAGCGGAAAAAACATTCAGTACTTC